This T cell receptor beta chain was retrieved from a study of post-analysis software for immune sequencing data. Unique molecular identifiers had been added to the TCR beta cDNA libraries. TCRdb re-analysed the PCR reads in MiXCR, keeping a single row per CDR3 protein. The table records roughly 540,000 distinct CDR3 sequences, 30% to 40% of them present only once. This clonotype was detected a few times. Its specificity is unknown. Study-wide points: Significantly lower normalized Chao1 diversity was found in patients with multiple sclerosis relative to controls.

The TCR was taken from a girl under 18 with multiple sclerosis. Specimen: blood.

The CDR3 region is CASNLDRGYGDTQYF. CDR3 in DNA: TGTGCCAGCAACCTAGACAGGGGTTATGGAGATACGCAGTATTTT. The chain uses TRBV12-3 or TRBV12-4 and TRBJ2-3, with 8 bases identical to TRBD1. The CDR3 covers 15 residues. J was trimmed by 5 bases and V by 7 bases; bases with no gene match: 11.